Below, 2 T cell receptor beta chains from the same sample are listed, as sequenced in a study of OX40 agonist ivuxolimab in advanced cancers. TCRdb's table, derived via immunoSEQ multiplex PCR, lists solely in-frame clones and lacks some. The sample consists of roughly 91,000 clones, about 90% of them appearing once. This specimen consisted of CD4+ or CD8+ T cells sorted from blood, obtained in a trial of the OX40 agonist ivuxolimab. The receptors here all came from an adult with an advanced solid tumor such as melanoma, head and neck, liver or kidney cancer.

The rearrangement links TRBV4-3 to TRBJ1-1; D is uncertain. This CDR3 comprises 15 residues. The germline CDR1 and CDR2 sequences are LGHNA and YSLEER. V lost 1 base, J lost 0 bases, and 9 bases lay in between. CDR3 region: CASSQAFQVNTEAFF. The CDR3 bases are TGCGCCAGCAGCCAAGCGTTTCAGGTGAACACTGAAGCTTTCTTT.

The chain joins TRBV7-6 to TRBJ1-6; D is ambiguous. V was cut by 4 bases and J by 10 bases, with 11 bases left in between. Germline CDR1 SGHVS, CDR2 FNYEAQ. CDR3 length: 13 amino acids. The CDR3 DNA is TGTGCCAGCAGCTCCACATGGGCCTCACCCCTCCACTTT. Protein: CASSSTWASPLHF.